This T cell receptor (beta chain) stems from a study of blood T cell dynamics during melanoma immunotherapy (TCRdb year 2020). Regarding the research as a whole: All patients had metastatic melanoma and were given first-line pembrolizumab or nivolumab plus ipilimumab as standard of care in the United Kingdom. To find early correlates of response, peripheral T cell receptor repertoires were profiled in metastatic melanoma patients before and after one cycle of checkpoint inhibitor therapy. The training cohort consisted of consecutive patients, while an additional independent group of patients from the same centre was pooled to form an external validation set. The research as a whole found: Unlike progressors, patients who went on to achieve disease control showed a bifurcated reorganization of the PBMC repertoire at W3, with either increased clonality or increased diversity. The relatively small sample size was acknowledged as a potential limitation on generalization of the results. Whether the T cell clones driving repertoire changes were melanoma-specific or reflected general immune activation could not be determined in the study.

Every bulk PBMC sample had a fixed 350 ng of DNA loaded. Following the manufacturer instructions, the immunoSEQ TCRb Assay kit was used to amplify TCR beta CDR3 sequences from genomic DNA. The KAPA Library Quantification Kit for Illumina platforms was used to quantify the pooled libraries by qPCR. Pooled libraries were clustered at about 0.55-1.2 pM and sequenced on an Illumina NextSeq 500. Processing in the source paper ran as follows. TCR data were analyzed using immunoSEQ ANALYZER and the R LymphoSeq package. A rearrangement efficiency score was calculated as productive divided by the sum of productive and non-productive CDR3 sequences. Within each patient, timepoints were compared pairwise for clonality, measured with the Gini coefficient, and for diversity, measured with the Renyi index at alpha=1. In LymphoSeq, clonal relatedness was computed with an edit distance of 3 and repertoire similarity was computed with the Bhattacharyya coefficient. To classify response, a linear discriminant analysis based on week-3 changes in clonality and diversity was built using the R MASS and caret packages. TCRdb re-hosts the immuneACCESS table, in-frame sequences only. Its copies lack some clones; in the studies checked, an unresolved V gene accounts for under half of them, and the cause for the rest is not known. V and J calls and clone size follow that table, whereas D and trimming were derived from the DNA. The sample table holds approximately 12,000 clones, of which nearly 90% were seen once. The ten largest clones represent around 3.4% of the sample.

The time point label here, explained by the study, means: pre-treatment baseline. Blood was sampled before treatment (T0) and at week 3 (W3), after the first cycle of checkpoint blockade. Except for a couple of patients with rapid clinical progression, response was assessed 12 weeks after the first infusion by RECIST 1.1; disease control meant complete response, partial response or stable disease. Patients with prior systemic cancer treatment, concomitant immunosuppressant therapy or synchronous other active malignancies were excluded. Both bulk PBMC and plasma cell-free DNA were sequenced for TCR beta so that circulating cells and T cell turnover could be tracked. Lymphoprep and SepMate tubes were used to isolate PBMC from blood, and red cell lysis was then performed. QIAamp DNA Blood Mini kits were used to extract DNA from both PBMC and sorted T cell subsets. In regard to this clone: Its specific antigen is unknown. No base qualities exist here, and no much larger clone lies one base off it.

This TCR derives from a human donor with melanoma. The sequencing here drew on blood, taken from a patient treated with checkpoint blockade.

The CDR3 protein: CASSQDATGNYGYTF. Read as DNA, the sequence is TGCGCCAGCAGCCAAGATGCGACGGGGAACTATGGCTACACCTTC. In this chain, TRBV4-3 is recombined with TRBJ1-2, with no reliable assignment of the D segment. The CDR1 and CDR2 encoded by the germline V gene are LGHNA and YSLEER. Trimming takes 0 bases from V and 2 bases from J, and the germline ends sit 10 bases apart. The CDR3 holds 15 amino acids from the cysteine to the phenylalanine. The entry retains the CDR3 DNA only, 45 bases that are in frame from base 1.